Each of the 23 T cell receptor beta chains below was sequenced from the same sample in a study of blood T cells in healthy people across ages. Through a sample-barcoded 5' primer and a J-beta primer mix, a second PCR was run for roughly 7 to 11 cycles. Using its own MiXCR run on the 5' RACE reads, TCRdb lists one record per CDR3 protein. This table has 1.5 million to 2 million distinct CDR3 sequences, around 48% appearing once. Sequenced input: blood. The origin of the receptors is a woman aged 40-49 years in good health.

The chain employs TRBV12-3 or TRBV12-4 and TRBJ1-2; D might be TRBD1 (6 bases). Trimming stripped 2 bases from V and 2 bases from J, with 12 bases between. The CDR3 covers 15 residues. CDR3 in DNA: TGTGCCAGCAGTTTATCAGGGGTGGACAACTATGGCTACACCTTC. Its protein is CASSLSGVDNYGYTF.

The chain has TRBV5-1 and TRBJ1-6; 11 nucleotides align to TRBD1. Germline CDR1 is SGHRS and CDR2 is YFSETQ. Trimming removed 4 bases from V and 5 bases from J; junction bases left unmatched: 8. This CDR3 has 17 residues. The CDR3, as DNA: TGCGCCAGCAGCCCAGGACAGGGGGCACCGAATAATTCACCCCTCCACTTT. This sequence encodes CASSPGQGAPNNSPLHF.

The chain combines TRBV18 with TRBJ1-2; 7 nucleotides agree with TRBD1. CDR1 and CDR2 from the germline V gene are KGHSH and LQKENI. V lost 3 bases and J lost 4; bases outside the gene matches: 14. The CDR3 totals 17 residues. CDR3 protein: CASSPGDRVPVGYGYTF. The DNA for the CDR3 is TGTGCCAGCTCACCGGGAGACAGGGTTCCTGTCGGCTATGGCTACACCTTC.

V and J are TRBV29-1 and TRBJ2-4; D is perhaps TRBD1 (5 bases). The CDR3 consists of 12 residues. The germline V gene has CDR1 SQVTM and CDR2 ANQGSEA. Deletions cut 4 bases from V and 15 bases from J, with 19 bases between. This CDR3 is CSVGWTTYERYF. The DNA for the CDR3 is TGCAGCGTTGGGTGGACAACCTACGAGCGGTACTTC.

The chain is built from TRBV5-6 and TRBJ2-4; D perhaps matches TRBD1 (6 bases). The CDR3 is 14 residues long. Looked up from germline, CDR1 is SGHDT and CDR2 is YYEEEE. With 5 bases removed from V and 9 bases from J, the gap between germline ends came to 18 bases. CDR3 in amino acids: CASSTGQGSSIQYF. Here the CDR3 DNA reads TGTGCCAGCAGTACCGGGCAGGGGTCGAGCATTCAGTACTTC.

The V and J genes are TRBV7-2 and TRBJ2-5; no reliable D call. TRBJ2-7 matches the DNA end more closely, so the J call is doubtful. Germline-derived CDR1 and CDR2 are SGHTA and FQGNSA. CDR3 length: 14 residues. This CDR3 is CASSSWTLNYEQYF. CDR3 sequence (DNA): TGTGCCAGCAGCTCGTGGACCCTAAACTACGAGCAGTACTTC.

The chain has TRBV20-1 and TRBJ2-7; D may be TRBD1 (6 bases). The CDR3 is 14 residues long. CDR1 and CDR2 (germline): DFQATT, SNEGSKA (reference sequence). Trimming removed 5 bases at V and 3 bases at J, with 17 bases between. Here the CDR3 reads CSAPRTEGFYEQYF. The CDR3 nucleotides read TGCAGTGCTCCCCGGACAGAGGGTTTCTACGAGCAGTACTTC.

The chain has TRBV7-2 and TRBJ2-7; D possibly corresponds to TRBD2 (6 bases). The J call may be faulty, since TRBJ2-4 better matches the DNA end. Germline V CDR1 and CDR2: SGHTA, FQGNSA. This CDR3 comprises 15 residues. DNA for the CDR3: TGTGCCAGCAGCCCCGGGGCGGGATCCAAAAACATTCAGTACTTC. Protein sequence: CASSPGAGSKNIQYF.

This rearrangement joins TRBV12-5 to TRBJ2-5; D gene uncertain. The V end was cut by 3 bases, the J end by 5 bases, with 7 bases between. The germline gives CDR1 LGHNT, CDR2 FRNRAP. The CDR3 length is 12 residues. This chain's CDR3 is CASGFDSETQYF. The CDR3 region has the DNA TGTGCTAGTGGTTTCGACTCGGAGACCCAGTACTTC.

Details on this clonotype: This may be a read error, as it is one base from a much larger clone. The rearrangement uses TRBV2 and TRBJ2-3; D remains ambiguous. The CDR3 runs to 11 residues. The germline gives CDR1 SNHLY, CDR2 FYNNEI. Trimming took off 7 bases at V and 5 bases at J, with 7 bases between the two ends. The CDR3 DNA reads TGTGCCAGCACCTTAGTAGATACGCAGTATTTT. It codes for CASTLVDTQYF.

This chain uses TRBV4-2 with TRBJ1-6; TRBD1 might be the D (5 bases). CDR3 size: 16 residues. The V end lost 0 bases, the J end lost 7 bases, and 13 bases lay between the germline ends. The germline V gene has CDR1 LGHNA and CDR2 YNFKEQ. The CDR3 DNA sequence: TGTGCCAGCAGCCAAGAGACGTCCGGGGGGAATTCACCCCTCCACTTT. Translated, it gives CASSQETSGGNSPLHF.

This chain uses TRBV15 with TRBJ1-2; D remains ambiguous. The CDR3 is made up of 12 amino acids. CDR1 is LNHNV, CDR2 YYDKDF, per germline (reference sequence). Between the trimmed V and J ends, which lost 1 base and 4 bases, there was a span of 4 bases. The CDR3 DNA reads TGTGCCACCAGCAGAGTCGGCTATGGCTACACCTTC. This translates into CATSRVGYGYTF.

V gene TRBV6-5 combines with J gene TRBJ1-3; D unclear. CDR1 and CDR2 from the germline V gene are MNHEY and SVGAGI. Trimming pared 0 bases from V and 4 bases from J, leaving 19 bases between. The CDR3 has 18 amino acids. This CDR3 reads CASSYSTVRVLAGNTIYF. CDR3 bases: TGTGCCAGCAGTTACTCGACGGTTCGGGTACTGGCCGGAAACACCATATATTTT.

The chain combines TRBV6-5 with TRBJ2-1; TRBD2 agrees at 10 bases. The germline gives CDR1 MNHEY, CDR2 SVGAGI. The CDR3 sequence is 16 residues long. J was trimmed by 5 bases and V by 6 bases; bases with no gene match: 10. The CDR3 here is CASRPLAGAPHNEQFF. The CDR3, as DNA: TGTGCCAGCAGACCTCTAGCGGGGGCCCCCCACAATGAGCAGTTCTTC.

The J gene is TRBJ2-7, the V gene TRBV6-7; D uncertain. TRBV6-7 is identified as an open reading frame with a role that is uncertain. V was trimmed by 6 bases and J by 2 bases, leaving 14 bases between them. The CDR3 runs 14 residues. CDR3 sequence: CASSPDTVTYEQYF. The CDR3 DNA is TGTGCCAGCAGCCCAGACACCGTAACCTACGAGCAGTACTTC.

The CDR3 nucleotides read TGCAGCGTTCGGGCTAGCGGGGGGGACCCAGATACGCAGTATTTT. Its translation: CSVRASGGDPDTQYF. The V gene is TRBV29-1, the J gene TRBJ2-3; 12 bases line up with TRBD2. This CDR3 spans 15 amino acids. Trimming removed 5 bases from V and 4 bases from J; junction bases left unmatched: 7. Germline V gene data show CDR1 as SQVTM and CDR2 as ANQGSEA.

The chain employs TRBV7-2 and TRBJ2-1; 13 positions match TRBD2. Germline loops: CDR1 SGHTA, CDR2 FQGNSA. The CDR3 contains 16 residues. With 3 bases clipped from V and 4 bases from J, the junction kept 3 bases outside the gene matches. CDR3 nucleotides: TGTGCCAGCAGCTTTAGGACTAGCGGGAGTTACAATGAGCAGTTCTTC. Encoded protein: CASSFRTSGSYNEQFF.

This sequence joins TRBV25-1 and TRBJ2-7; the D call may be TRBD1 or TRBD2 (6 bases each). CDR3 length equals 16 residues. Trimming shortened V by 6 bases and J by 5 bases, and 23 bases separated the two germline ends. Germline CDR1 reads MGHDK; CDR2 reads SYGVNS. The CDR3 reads CASRREFGGRFDEQYF. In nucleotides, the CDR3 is TGTGCCAGCAGGAGGGAGTTTGGGGGGCGCTTCGACGAGCAGTACTTC.

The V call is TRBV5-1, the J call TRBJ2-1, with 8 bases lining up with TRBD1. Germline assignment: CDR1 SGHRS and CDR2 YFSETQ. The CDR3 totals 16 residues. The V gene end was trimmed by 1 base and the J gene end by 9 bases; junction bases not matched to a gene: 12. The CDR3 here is CASSLTGGKPLGEQFF. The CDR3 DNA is TGCGCCAGCAGCTTGACAGGGGGAAAGCCATTGGGTGAGCAGTTCTTC.

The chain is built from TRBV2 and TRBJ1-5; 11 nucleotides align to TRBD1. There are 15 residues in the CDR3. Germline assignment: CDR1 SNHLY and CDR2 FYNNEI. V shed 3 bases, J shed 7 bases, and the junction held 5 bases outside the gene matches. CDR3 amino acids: CASSEGTGGGQPQHF. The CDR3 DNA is TGTGCCAGCAGTGAGGGGACAGGGGGAGGACAGCCCCAGCATTTT.

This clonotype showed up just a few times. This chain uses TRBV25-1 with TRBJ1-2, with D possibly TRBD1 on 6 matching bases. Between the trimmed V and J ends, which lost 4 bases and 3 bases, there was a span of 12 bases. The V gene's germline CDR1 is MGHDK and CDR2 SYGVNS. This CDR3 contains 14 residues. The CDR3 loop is CASSVSNRDYGYTF. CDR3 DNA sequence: TGTGCCAGCAGTGTTTCTAACAGGGACTATGGCTACACCTTC.

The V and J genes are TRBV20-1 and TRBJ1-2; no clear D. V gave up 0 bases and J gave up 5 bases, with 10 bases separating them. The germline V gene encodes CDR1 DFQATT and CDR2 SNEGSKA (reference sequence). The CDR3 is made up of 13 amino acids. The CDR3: CSARDDPLYGYTF. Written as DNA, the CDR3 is TGCAGTGCTAGAGACGATCCCTTATATGGCTACACCTTC.

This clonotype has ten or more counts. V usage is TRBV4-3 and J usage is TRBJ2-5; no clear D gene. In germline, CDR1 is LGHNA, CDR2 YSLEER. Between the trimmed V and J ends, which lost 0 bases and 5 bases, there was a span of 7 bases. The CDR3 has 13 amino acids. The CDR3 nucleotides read TGCGCCAGCAGCCAAGATAGGTGGGAGACCCAGTACTTC. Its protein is CASSQDRWETQYF.